One and the same sample provided the 28 T cell receptor beta chains below, sequenced in a study of Tregs in tolerant kidney transplant recipients. Libraries were prepared by immunoSEQ multiplex PCR; TCRdb keeps only in-frame clonotypes and omits some of them. The sample lists some 110,000 clones, roughly nine tenths seen once, with more than 0.45% in the top ten. The sequenced material came from CD4+ T cells from blood. All receptors come from a human donor in good health.

This sequence joins TRBV7-9 and TRBJ2-1; D possibly corresponds to TRBD2 (7 bases). Trimming cost V 5 bases and J 9 bases, with 23 bases left between them. Germline CDR1 SEHNR, CDR2 FQNEAQ (reference sequence). The length of the CDR3 is 16 residues. The CDR3 here is CASSPRGWGGGPEQFF. The DNA for the CDR3 is TGTGCCAGCAGCCCACGTGGTTGGGGGGGCGGGCCTGAGCAGTTCTTC.

This clone was found a few times. The CDR3 reads CASSPRGSYSPLHF. In DNA form, the CDR3 reads TGTGCCAGCTCACCACGGGGGTCTTATTCACCCCTCCACTTT. The chain is built from TRBV18 and TRBJ1-6; a possible D gene is TRBD1 (5 bases). V lost 1 base and J 8 bases, leaving 9 bases between the germline ends. The CDR3 is 14 residues long. From germline, CDR1 is KGHSH and CDR2 LQKENI.

The chain recombines TRBV29-1 with TRBJ1-5, with D hard to call. Germline values: CDR1 SQVTM, CDR2 ANQGSEA. The CDR3 covers 13 residues. The ends were cut back, 5 bases at V and 0 bases at J, with 8 bases in the middle. CDR3 in amino acids: CSVLADSNQPQHF. In nucleotides, the CDR3 is TGCAGCGTTCTTGCAGATAGCAATCAGCCCCAGCATTTT.

This chain joins TRBV7-8 and TRBJ2-7, with D perhaps assigned TRBD1 or TRBD2 (5 bases each). CDR3 length equals 16 residues. The V end was cut by 5 bases, the J end by 3 bases, with 20 bases between. CDR1 and CDR2 (germline): SGHVS, FQNEAQ. This CDR3 is CASSRGTALILYEQYF. The DNA for the CDR3 is TGTGCCAGCAGCCGTGGGACCGCTTTGATCCTCTACGAGCAGTACTTC.

CDR3 loop: CASSFGQGARVYGYTF. The DNA of the CDR3 is TGTGCCAGCAGTTTTGGACAGGGGGCTCGGGTCTATGGCTACACCTTC. The chain is built from TRBV6-5 and TRBJ1-2; 11 nucleotides match TRBD1. This CDR3 has 16 residues. The junction had 8 bases not matched to a gene; V was cut back by 4 bases and J by 4 bases. Germline V CDR1 and CDR2: MNHEY, SVGAGI.

The gene calls are TRBV6-1 and TRBJ1-2; the match to TRBD1 covers 8 bases. The germline CDR1 and CDR2 sequences are MNHNS and SASEGT. The V gene end was trimmed by 3 bases and the J gene end by 7 bases; junction bases not matched to a gene: 1. The CDR3 sequence is 12 residues long. The CDR3 reads CASSDTGGGYTF. The CDR3 DNA follows: TGTGCCAGCAGTGATACAGGGGGTGGCTACACCTTC.

The chain is built from TRBV7-8 and TRBJ1-2; 7 nucleotides agree with TRBD1. V was pared by 4 bases and J by 4 bases, with 6 bases of the junction left unmatched. Germline CDR1 reads SGHVS; CDR2 reads FQNEAQ. The CDR3 extends over 14 amino acids. CDR3 nucleotide sequence: TGTGCCAGCAGCTCAAGGACAGGACTCTATGGCTACACCTTC. This encodes CASSSRTGLYGYTF.

For the CDR3, the DNA is TGTGCCAGCAGTCGCATCCAAGAGACCCAGTACTTC. Amino acid sequence: CASSRIQETQYF. The chain recombines TRBV6-6 with TRBJ2-5; no firm D call. The germline V and J ends were trimmed by 5 bases and 1 base, with 5 bases remaining between them. This CDR3 has 12 amino acids. The germline V gene encodes CDR1 MNHNY and CDR2 SVGAGI (reference sequence).

Points on this clone: Other DNA sequences within the sample encode an identical CDR3. The chain joins TRBV7-2 to TRBJ1-2, with 10 bases that match TRBD1. J lost 2 bases, V lost 3 bases, and 0 bases had no gene match. Germline values: CDR1 SGHTA, CDR2 FQGNSA. This CDR3 has 14 residues. This chain's CDR3 is CASSLGQGNYGYTF. CDR3 sequence (DNA): TGTGCCAGCAGCTTGGGACAGGGGAACTATGGCTACACCTTC.

The chain has TRBV5-1 and TRBJ1-2; unclear D gene. The CDR3 contains 13 residues. V lost 0 bases, J lost 7 bases, and 10 bases lay in between. CDR1 is SGHRS, CDR2 YFSETQ, per germline. DNA of the CDR3: TGCGCCAGCAGCTTGGGCCCCGGTGGTGGCTACACCTTC. This gives the protein CASSLGPGGGYTF.

The chain recombines TRBV5-1 with TRBJ2-7; 8 nucleotides align to TRBD1. Germline CDR1 SGHRS, CDR2 YFSETQ. CDR3 length: 15 residues. V shed 5 bases, J shed 5 bases, and the junction held 12 bases outside the gene matches. CDR3 loop: CASSHTGTGRDEQYF. CDR3 DNA sequence: TGCGCCAGCAGTCACACCGGGACAGGAAGAGACGAGCAGTACTTC.

The V and J genes are TRBV20-1 and TRBJ2-5; D call uncertain. Trimming stripped 4 bases from V and 5 bases from J, with 8 bases between. CDR1 is DFQATT, CDR2 SNEGSKA, per germline (reference sequence). The CDR3 extends over 11 amino acids. CDR3 in amino acids: CSATSRETQYF. The CDR3 DNA is TGCAGTGCTACCTCCAGGGAGACCCAGTACTTC.

This sequence joins TRBV11-3 and TRBJ2-2; 8 bases match TRBD2. The V gene end was trimmed by 4 bases and the J gene end by 6 bases; junction bases not matched to a gene: 7. Germline V gene data show CDR1 as SGHNT and CDR2 as YENEEA. The CDR3 is made up of 15 amino acids. As DNA, the CDR3 is TGTGCCAGCAGCTCCGGACTAGCCGGGGCCGGGGAGCTGTTTTTT. Its translation: CASSSGLAGAGELFF.

This chain joins TRBV5-1 and TRBJ2-1; TRBD1 matches 10 bases. The CDR3 runs 15 residues. The V gene's germline CDR1 is SGHRS and CDR2 YFSETQ. The V segment lost 4 bases and the J segment 9 bases; nucleotides outside the gene matches: 10. DNA of the CDR3: TGCGCCAGCAGCACCAGACAGGGGGCAGTGGGTGAGCAGTTCTTC. It translates to CASSTRQGAVGEQFF.

The chain uses TRBV11-2 and TRBJ2-5; possibly TRBD2 for D (6 bases). V lost 1 base to trimming and J lost 2 bases, with 11 bases between them. CDR3 size: 15 residues. Germline values: CDR1 SGHAT, CDR2 FQNNGV. CDR3 bases: TGTGCCAGCAGCTTAGTCCCGGGACTTCAAGAGACCCAGTACTTC. This sequence encodes CASSLVPGLQETQYF.

The rearrangement links TRBV4-1 to TRBJ2-5; 11 positions agree with TRBD2. Germline V gene sequence: CDR1 MGHRA, CDR2 YSYEKL. This CDR3 region has 17 residues. With V trimmed by 4 bases and J by 1 base, 8 bases remained unmatched. The CDR3 coding sequence is TGCGCCAGCAGCCCCCTGACTAGCGGGAAATCCCAAGAGACCCAGTACTTC. Protein sequence: CASSPLTSGKSQETQYF.

In regard to this clone: The junction differs from germline at one of its ends, possibly a read error. The rearrangement joins TRBV5-8 to TRBJ2-1, with a weak D call TRBD2 (6 bases). The CDR3 contains 12 residues. CDR1 is SGHTS, CDR2 YDEGEE, per germline. The CDR3 sequence is CASSAGGTRQVF. The CDR3 nucleotides read TGTGCCAGCAGCGCCGGGGGAACCAGGCAAGTCTTC.

The chain employs TRBV5-1 and TRBJ2-1, with 9 bases aligning to TRBD2. After removal of 1 base from V and 4 bases from J, the junction contained 3 bases not matched to a gene. CDR1 is SGHRS, CDR2 YFSETQ, per germline. The CDR3 runs 15 residues. The CDR3 reads CASSLLAGDYNEQFF. In DNA, the CDR3 is TGCGCCAGCAGCTTGTTAGCGGGGGATTACAATGAGCAGTTCTTC.

A note on this clone: One junction end disagrees with the germline gene, perhaps due to a read error. The chain uses TRBV14 and TRBJ1-2, with 8 nucleotides matching TRBD1. Germline values: CDR1 SGHDN, CDR2 FVKESK. The CDR3 has 13 residues. The CDR3 loop reads CASETGTGSRIAF. For the CDR3, the DNA is TGTGCCAGCGAGACCGGGACAGGTTCACGTATCGCCTTC.

This clone was counted once. This chain joins TRBV4-1 and TRBJ1-6; TRBD1 agrees at 8 bases. There are 13 residues in the CDR3. J was trimmed by 10 bases and V by 3 bases; bases with no gene match: 2. Germline loops: CDR1 MGHRA, CDR2 YSYEKL. As DNA, the CDR3 is TGCGCCAGCAGCCAGACAGGGGCCTCACCCCTCCACTTT. Translating gives CASSQTGASPLHF.

V gene TRBV11-2 combines with J gene TRBJ2-7; TRBD2 matches at 9 bases. Germline CDR1 reads SGHAT; CDR2 reads FQNNGV. This CDR3 spans 14 amino acids. The V segment lost 3 bases and the J segment 5 bases; nucleotides outside the gene matches: 5. The CDR3 here is CASSFSGSSNEQYF. The DNA for the CDR3 is TGTGCCAGCAGCTTTAGCGGGAGTAGTAACGAGCAGTACTTC.

CDR3 bases: TGCGCCAGCAGCTTGGAACACGGGACGGACCTCGAGCAGTACTTC. Translation gives CASSLEHGTDLEQYF. The rearrangement uses TRBV5-1 and TRBJ2-7, with D perhaps given as TRBD1 or TRBD2 (5 bases each). Germline V gene lookup returns CDR1 SGHRS and CDR2 YFSETQ. The germline V and J ends were trimmed by 0 bases and 6 bases, with 16 bases remaining between them. The CDR3 is 15 residues long.

As DNA, the CDR3 is TGTGCCTGGTCGAGGGTTACAGGGGGGTACAATGAGCAGTTCTTC. Amino acid sequence: CAWSRVTGGYNEQFF. The V gene is TRBV30, the J gene TRBJ2-1; 8 nucleotides align to TRBD1. V was clipped by 5 bases and J by 4 bases; unmatched bases: 10. The CDR3 has 15 residues. Germline V gene lookup returns CDR1 GTSNPN and CDR2 SVGIG (reference sequence).

This sequence joins TRBV19 and TRBJ1-5; TRBD1 is a possible D gene (6 bases). CDR1 and CDR2 from the germline V gene are LNHDA and SQIVND (reference sequence). This CDR3 has 15 amino acids. The ends were cut back, 4 bases at V and 3 bases at J, with 13 bases in the middle. DNA of the CDR3: TGTGCCAGTAGTACGAATCAGGGGAACAATCAGCCCCAGCATTTT. Protein product: CASSTNQGNNQPQHF.

The J gene is TRBJ2-7, the V gene TRBV21-1; the listed D gene, TRBD2, was not tested against the DNA. TRBV21-1 is tagged as a pseudogene. This CDR3 region has 16 residues. CDR3 residues: CASRVEATRRSYEQYF. CDR3 sequence (DNA): TGTGCCAGCAGAGTAGAGGCTACGCGCCGATCCTACGAGCAGTACTTC.

The rearrangement joins TRBV6-1 to TRBJ2-3; D is ambiguous. The CDR3 covers 14 residues. The germline CDR1 and CDR2 sequences are MNHNS and SASEGT. V lost 0 bases and J lost 1, with 5 bases in between. CDR3 nucleotides: TGTGCCAGCAGTGAAGCGACCCGCACAGATACGCAGTATTTT. Protein sequence: CASSEATRTDTQYF.

The chain joins TRBV30 to TRBJ2-5; D unclear. With 4 bases removed from V and 9 bases from J, the gap between germline ends came to 21 bases. CDR3 length: 14 amino acids. Per the germline V gene, CDR1 is GTSNPN and CDR2 is SVGIG (reference sequence). The CDR3: CAWTRASYDGAQYF. CDR3 bases: TGTGCCTGGACTAGGGCCTCGTACGACGGAGCCCAGTACTTC.

CDR3 nucleotide sequence: TGTGCCAGCAGTTTGACGACGACAGGTCACGAGCAGTACTTC. Amino acid sequence: CASSLTTTGHEQYF. This rearrangement joins TRBV6-6 to TRBJ2-7; perhaps TRBD1 as D (6 bases). The CDR3 totals 14 residues. Germline assignment: CDR1 MNHNY and CDR2 SVGAGI (reference sequence). V lost 4 bases to trimming and J lost 5 bases, with 15 bases between them.